This T cell receptor beta chain is from a study of tumor-infiltrating lymphocytes in oesophageal squamous cell carcinoma. TCRdb re-called the PCR reads through MiXCR, storing one row per CDR3 protein. The sample carries approximately 18,000 distinct CDR3 sequences, approximately 40% recorded once. CDR3 size: 15 residues. Germline CDR1 is SGHAT and CDR2 is FQNNGV. The sequenced sample was blood. This sequence was found in a male donor with esophageal squamous cell carcinoma. The rearrangement links TRBV11-2 to TRBJ2-3; TRBD2 aligns across 12 bases. The better agreement between TRBJ2-1 and the DNA end casts doubt on the J call. CDR3 DNA: TGTGCCAGCAGCTTAGCTAGCGGGAGGGAGCATGAGCAGTTCTTC. Translating it yields CASSLASGREHEQFF.